These T cell receptor beta chains were read from a single sample in a study of T cell responses to AZD1222 COVID-19 vaccine. The repertoire was sequenced with immunoSEQ multiplex PCR; TCRdb's copy has only in-frame clones and lacks some. The sample lists 150,000 or so clones, about 91% seen once, with under 1.2% in the top ten. Sequencing was performed on peripheral blood, taken 28 days after the second AZD1222 dose. Receptor source: an adult who received the AZD1222 COVID-19 vaccine. The CDR3 runs from the conserved cysteine through the conserved F or W. Fields, in order: D gene, V gene, clone size, J gene, CDR3 protein, CDR3 DNA. A D gene is named only where the DNA matches it firmly. The size of a clone is reported for some rows only, either as once, few or many, or as a class for expanded clones.

d_gene: NA
v_gene: TRBV12-3/TRBV12-4
abundance: NA
j_gene: TRBJ2-2
CDR3aa: CASMTVNTGELFF
CDR3nt: TGTGCCAGTATGACTGTTAACACCGGGGAGCTGTTTTTT

d_gene: NA
v_gene: TRBV11-2
abundance: once
j_gene: TRBJ1-2
CDR3aa: CASSPTALGRSYTF
CDR3nt: TGTGCCAGCAGCCCGACAGCCCTGGGGAGGAGCTACACCTTC

d_gene: NA
v_gene: TRBV7-2
abundance: NA
j_gene: TRBJ2-5
CDR3aa: CASSPGPQETQYF
CDR3nt: TGTGCCAGCAGCCCCGGACCCCAAGAGACCCAGTACTTC

d_gene: TRBD1
v_gene: TRBV30
abundance: NA
j_gene: TRBJ1-5
CDR3aa: CAWSGQGDQPQHF
CDR3nt: TGTGCCTGGTCCGGACAGGGCGATCAGCCCCAGCATTTT

d_gene: TRBD1
v_gene: TRBV14
abundance: NA
j_gene: TRBJ1-1
CDR3aa: CASSQDWTGRRTEAFF
CDR3nt: TGTGCCAGCAGCCAAGACTGGACAGGGAGGAGGACTGAAGCTTTCTTT

d_gene: NA
v_gene: TRBV12-5
abundance: NA
j_gene: TRBJ1-5
CDR3aa: CASGFQGIGNQPQHF
CDR3nt: TGTGCTAGTGGTTTTCAGGGGATTGGCAATCAGCCCCAGCATTTT

d_gene: NA
v_gene: TRBV6-5
abundance: NA
j_gene: TRBJ1-6
CDR3aa: CASSSDTGGPLHF
CDR3nt: TGTGCCAGCAGTTCCGACACGGGAGGACCCCTCCACTTT

d_gene: NA
v_gene: TRBV11-2
abundance: NA
j_gene: TRBJ1-2
CDR3aa: CASSPQQTYGYTF
CDR3nt: TGTGCCAGCAGCCCACAACAGACCTATGGCTACACCTTC

d_gene: NA
v_gene: TRBV7-9
abundance: NA
j_gene: TRBJ1-2
CDR3aa: CASSHLLPEAYGYTF
CDR3nt: TGTGCCAGCAGCCACCTCCTGCCGGAGGCCTATGGCTACACCTTC

d_gene: TRBD1
v_gene: TRBV3-1/TRBV3-2
abundance: NA
j_gene: TRBJ1-2
CDR3aa: CASRQTGGHGYTF
CDR3nt: TGTGCCAGCAGGCAAACAGGGGGTCATGGCTACACCTTC

d_gene: NA
v_gene: TRBV30
abundance: NA
j_gene: TRBJ2-7
CDR3aa: CAWSVHYEQYF
CDR3nt: TGTGCCTGGAGTGTGCATTACGAGCAGTACTTC

d_gene: NA
v_gene: TRBV7-2
abundance: once
j_gene: TRBJ1-2
CDR3aa: CASSLSQQRLYGYTF
CDR3nt: TGTGCCAGCAGCTTAAGCCAACAGAGGCTCTATGGCTACACCTTC

d_gene: NA
v_gene: TRBV12-3/TRBV12-4
abundance: NA
j_gene: TRBJ2-7
CDR3aa: CASSSWPVYEQYF
CDR3nt: TGTGCCAGCAGTTCCTGGCCCGTTTACGAGCAGTACTTC

d_gene: TRBD1
v_gene: TRBV4-1
abundance: NA
j_gene: TRBJ1-2
CDR3aa: CASSQGQAPGQGGYGYTF
CDR3nt: TGCGCCAGCAGCCAAGGACAAGCGCCCGGACAGGGAGGCTATGGCTACACCTTC

d_gene: NA
v_gene: TRBV12-3/TRBV12-4
abundance: NA
j_gene: TRBJ1-5
CDR3aa: CASSLLGGQPQHF
CDR3nt: TGTGCCAGCAGCCTTCTCGGGGGTCAGCCCCAGCATTTT

d_gene: TRBD1
v_gene: TRBV7-2
abundance: once
j_gene: TRBJ2-5
CDR3aa: CASSSAGGETQYF
CDR3nt: TGTGCCAGCAGCTCCGCAGGGGGAGAGACCCAGTACTTC